This T cell receptor beta chain was captured by sequencing in a study of T cells after somatic rescue of genetic block. Profiled with immunoSEQ multiplex PCR; TCRdb holds only in-frame clones, not every one. The table includes some 74,000 clones, about nine tenths detected once. The CDR3 has 13 amino acids. V lost 1 base and J lost 8, with 10 bases in between. Germline CDR1 is SEHNR and CDR2 is FQNEAQ (reference sequence). The clonotype originates from a man aged 25-45 years. The sample comprised peripheral blood mononuclear cells (PBMCs). V gene TRBV7-9 combines with J gene TRBJ2-3; D is perhaps TRBD2 (5 bases). CDR3 sequence (DNA): TGTGCCAGCAGCTTAGATGAGGCGGGTACGCAGTATTTT. Its protein is CASSLDEAGTQYF.